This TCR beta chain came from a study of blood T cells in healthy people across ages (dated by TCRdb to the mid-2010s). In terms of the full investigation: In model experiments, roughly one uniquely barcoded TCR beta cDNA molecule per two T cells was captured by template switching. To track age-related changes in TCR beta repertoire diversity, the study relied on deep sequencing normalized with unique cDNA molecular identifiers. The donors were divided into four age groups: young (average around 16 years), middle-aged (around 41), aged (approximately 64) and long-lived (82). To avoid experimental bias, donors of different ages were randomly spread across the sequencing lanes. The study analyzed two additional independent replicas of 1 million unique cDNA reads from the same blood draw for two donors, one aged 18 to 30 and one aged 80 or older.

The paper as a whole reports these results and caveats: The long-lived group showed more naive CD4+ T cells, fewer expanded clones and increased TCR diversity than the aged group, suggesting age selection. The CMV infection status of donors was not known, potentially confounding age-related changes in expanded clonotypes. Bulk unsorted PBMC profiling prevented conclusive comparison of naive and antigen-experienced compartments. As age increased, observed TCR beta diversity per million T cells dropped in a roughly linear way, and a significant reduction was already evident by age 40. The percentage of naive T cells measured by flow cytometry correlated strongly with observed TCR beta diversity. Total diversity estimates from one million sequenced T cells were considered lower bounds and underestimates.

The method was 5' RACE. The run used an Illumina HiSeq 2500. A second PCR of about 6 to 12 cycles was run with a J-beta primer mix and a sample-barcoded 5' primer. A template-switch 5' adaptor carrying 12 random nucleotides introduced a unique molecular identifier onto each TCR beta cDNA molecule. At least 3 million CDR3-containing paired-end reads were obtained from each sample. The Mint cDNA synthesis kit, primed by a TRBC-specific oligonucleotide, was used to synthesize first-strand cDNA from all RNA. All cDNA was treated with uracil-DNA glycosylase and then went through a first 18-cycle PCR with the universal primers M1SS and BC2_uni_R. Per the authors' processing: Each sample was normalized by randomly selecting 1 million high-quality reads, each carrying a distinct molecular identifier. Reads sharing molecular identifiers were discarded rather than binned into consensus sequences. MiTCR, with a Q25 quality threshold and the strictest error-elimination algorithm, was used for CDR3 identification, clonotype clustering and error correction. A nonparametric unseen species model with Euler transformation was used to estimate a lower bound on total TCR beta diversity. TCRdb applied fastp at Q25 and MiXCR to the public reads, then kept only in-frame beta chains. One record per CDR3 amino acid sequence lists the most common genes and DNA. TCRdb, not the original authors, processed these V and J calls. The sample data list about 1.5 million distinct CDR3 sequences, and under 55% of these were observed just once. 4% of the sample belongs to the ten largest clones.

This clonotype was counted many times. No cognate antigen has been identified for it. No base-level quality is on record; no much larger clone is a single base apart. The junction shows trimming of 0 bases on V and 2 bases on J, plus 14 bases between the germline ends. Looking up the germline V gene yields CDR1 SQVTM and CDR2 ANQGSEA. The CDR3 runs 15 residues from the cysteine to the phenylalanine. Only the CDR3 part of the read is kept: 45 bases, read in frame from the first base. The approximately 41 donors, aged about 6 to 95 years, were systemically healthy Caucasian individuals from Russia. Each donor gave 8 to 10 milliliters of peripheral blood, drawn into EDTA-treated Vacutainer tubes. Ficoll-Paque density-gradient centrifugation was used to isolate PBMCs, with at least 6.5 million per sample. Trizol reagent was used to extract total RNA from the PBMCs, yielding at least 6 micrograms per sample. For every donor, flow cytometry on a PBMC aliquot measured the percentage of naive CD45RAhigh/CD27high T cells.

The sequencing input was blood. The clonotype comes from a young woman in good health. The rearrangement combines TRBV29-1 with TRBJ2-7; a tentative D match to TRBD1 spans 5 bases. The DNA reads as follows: TGCAGCGTTGAAGATCGGGCAGGGTTGGCCTACGAGCAGTACTTC. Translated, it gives CSVEDRAGLAYEQYF.